What follows describes a single T cell receptor beta chain. The authors' processing: The authors estimated nucleated cell counts from reference gene primer amplification. Produced via immunoSEQ multiplex PCR; TCRdb's table is partial and in-frame only. V and J calls and clone size are copied from that table; D and trimming were computed from the DNA. The table lists about 290,000 clones, around 89% of them singletons. Deletions cut 0 bases from V and 9 bases from J, with 12 bases between. Germline CDR1 and CDR2: SGHTA and FQGTGA. CDR3 length: 14 amino acids. These data belong to a study of blood T cell repertoires in COVID-19. As for the study in general: Nucleic acid was either cDNA or gDNA, and it came from T cells, B-cell-depleted T cells, or PBMCs.

Sample: peripheral blood. The chain combines TRBV7-3 with TRBJ2-1, with D tentatively TRBD1 (6 bases). This sequence originates from a man aged 35-49 years with acute or convalescent COVID-19. This chain's CDR3 is CASSLTSGTPEQFF. DNA of the CDR3: TGTGCCAGCAGCTTAACGTCGGGGACACCTGAGCAGTTCTTC.